The present entry profiles one T cell receptor beta chain with its context. The entry originates in a study of cytomegalovirus exposure and HLA in healthy donors. Profiled with immunoSEQ multiplex PCR; TCRdb holds only in-frame clones, not every one. The sample holds about 120,000 clones, roughly 90% seen once. The CDR3 covers 14 residues. Per the germline V gene, CDR1 is LNHDA and CDR2 is SQIVND (reference sequence). The V end was cut by 1 base, the J end by 5 bases, with 12 bases between. The clonotype was recovered from a woman between 18 and 29 years old in good health and CMV-seropositive. Sequenced input: PBMCs. This sequence joins TRBV19 and TRBJ2-7; D possibly corresponds to TRBD2 (6 bases). CDR3 nucleotides: TGTGCCAGTAGTATAGGGGACTCACAAAACGAGCAGTACTTC. The encoded protein is CASSIGDSQNEQYF.